Each of the 30 T cell receptor beta chains below was sequenced from the same sample in a study of shared clonotypes between healthy human individuals (dated by TCRdb to 2020 to 2021). Library preparation used the immunoSEQ multiplex PCR assay. In TCRdb, the immuneACCESS table is reduced to in-frame sequences with V and J assigned. These tables do not hold every clone; where another copy was compared, an unresolved V gene accounts for under half, and the others remain unexplained. The sample table lists over 950,000 clones, roughly 80% of them with a count of one. The ten most abundant clones make up 0.89% of the sample. The source material was memory CD4+ T cells from PBMCs. Read against the paper, the sample's cell subset or site label means: CD45RA-negative fraction. The origin of the receptors is a man aged 18 to 35 in good health. Some clones in this sample may be carry-over from other donors' samples.

The rearrangement joins TRBV11-2 to TRBJ1-4; TRBD1 matches at 8 bases. J lost 6 bases, V lost 3 bases, and 3 bases had no gene match. CDR3 length: 14 amino acids. Germline loops: CDR1 SGHAT, CDR2 FQNNGV. The CDR3: CASSFAGGDEKLFF. For the CDR3, the DNA is TGTGCCAGCAGCTTTGCAGGGGGCGATGAAAAACTGTTTTTT.

The CDR3 loop reads CASSPRGGNEQFF. CDR3 nucleotide sequence: TGTGCCAGCAGCCCACGGGGGGGCAATGAGCAGTTCTTC. V is TRBV6-5 and J is TRBJ2-1; 8 positions agree with TRBD2. This CDR3 is 13 amino acids long. Germline V lookup: CDR1 MNHEY, CDR2 SVGAGI. J lost 6 bases, V lost 6 bases, and 4 bases had no gene match.

This chain joins TRBV9 and TRBJ1-1; D unclear. V was pared by 4 bases and J by 2 bases, with 18 bases between. The germline V gene encodes CDR1 SGDLS and CDR2 YYNGEE. This CDR3 contains 16 residues. CDR3 loop: CASSPWPFSSNTEAFF. In nucleotides, the CDR3 is TGTGCCAGCAGCCCATGGCCCTTCAGTTCAAACACTGAAGCTTTCTTT. The whole variable domain, filled in from reference TRBV9 and TRBJ1-1, reads DSGVTQTPKHLITATGQRVTLRCSPRSGDLSVYWYQQSLDQGLQFLIQYYNGEERAKGNILERFSAQQFPDLHSELNLSSLELGDSALYFCASSPWPFSSNTEAFFGQGTRLTVV.

J is TRBJ1-2 and V is TRBV5-1, with a possible D match to TRBD1 (5 bases). The CDR3 is 13 residues long. The germline V gene has CDR1 SGHRS and CDR2 YFSETQ. Trimming cost V 4 bases and J 8 bases, with 15 bases left between them. The CDR3 protein is CASSLTGGRGYTF. For the CDR3, the DNA is TGCGCCAGCAGCCTAACAGGTGGCCGGGGCTACACCTTC.

The V gene is TRBV28, the J gene TRBJ2-7; 9 bases align to TRBD2. The germline CDR1 and CDR2 sequences are MDHEN and SYDVKM. V lost 6 bases, J lost 2 bases, and 2 bases stayed unmatched. CDR3 size: 13 residues. The chain's CDR3 is CASRTSGPYEQYF. CDR3 DNA: TGTGCCAGCAGAACTAGCGGGCCCTACGAGCAGTACTTC.

The chain couples TRBV4-1 to TRBJ2-3; the match to TRBD2 covers 7 bases. The CDR3 consists of 17 residues. Germline V gives CDR1 MGHRA, CDR2 YSYEKL. V was clipped by 1 base and J by 3 bases; unmatched bases: 10. CDR3 nucleotides: TGCGCCAGCAGCCAAGGGGGAGGGGCGATAGGTACAGATACGCAGTATTTT. Protein product: CASSQGGGAIGTDTQYF.

The chain couples TRBV5-1 to TRBJ2-3; D possibly corresponds to TRBD1 (5 bases). Germline CDR1 SGHRS, CDR2 YFSETQ. This CDR3 has 14 residues. Trimming stripped 0 bases from V and 5 bases from J, with 10 bases between. This CDR3 is CASSLEARGDTQYF. The CDR3 DNA follows: TGCGCCAGCAGCTTGGAGGCTAGGGGAGATACGCAGTATTTT.

The rearrangement links TRBV5-6 to TRBJ1-2; a weak D match, TRBD1 (6 bases). Germline loops: CDR1 SGHDT, CDR2 YYEEEE. V was cut by 3 bases and J by 4 bases, with 13 bases left in between. This CDR3 region has 14 residues. The CDR3 region is CASSSGAVRYGYTF. The CDR3 bases are TGTGCCAGCAGCTCGGGGGCAGTACGCTATGGCTACACCTTC.

About this clone itself: A much larger clone is a single base away; this may be a read error. This rearrangement joins TRBV7-2 to TRBJ2-1; D may be TRBD1 (6 bases). In germline, CDR1 is SGHTA, CDR2 FQGNSA. The CDR3 extends over 13 amino acids. With 5 bases removed from V and 5 bases from J, the gap between germline ends came to 10 bases. CDR3 sequence reads: CASSPGHNNEQFF. The CDR3 region has the DNA TGTGCCAGCAGCCCGGGACACAACAATGAGCAGTTCTTC.

The chain carries TRBV5-1 and TRBJ1-1, with 8 bases identical to TRBD1. The CDR3 covers 19 residues. Trimming at V came to 7 bases and at J to 0 bases, leaving 20 bases not matched to a gene. Per the germline V gene, CDR1 is SGHRS and CDR2 is YFSETQ. DNA for the CDR3: TGCGCCAGCGGACTTGCTGGTGCAGGGGGCGTAAGTCTGAACACTGAAGCTTTCTTT. Protein product: CASGLAGAGGVSLNTEAFF.

This clone was counted between two and nine times. This chain joins TRBV15 and TRBJ2-7; D remains ambiguous. CDR1 LNHNV and CDR2 YYDKDF come from the germline V gene (reference sequence). V lost 0 bases, J lost 6 bases, and 15 bases lay in between. The CDR3 spans 15 residues. The CDR3 sequence: CATSRDGRPLGEQYF. DNA of the CDR3: TGTGCCACCAGCAGAGATGGACGGCCCCTTGGCGAGCAGTACTTC.

The rearrangement uses TRBV30 and TRBJ1-2; 11 bases agree with TRBD1. V was pared by 0 bases and J by 6 bases, with 3 bases of the junction left unmatched. This CDR3 is 14 amino acids long. Germline-derived CDR1 and CDR2 are GTSNPN and SVGIG (reference sequence). The CDR3 reads CAWSVGTGGHGYTF. As DNA, the CDR3 is TGTGCCTGGAGTGTTGGGACAGGGGGGCATGGCTACACCTTC.

The chain links TRBV7-9 to TRBJ2-1; no clear D gene. This CDR3 contains 13 residues. Germline values: CDR1 SEHNR, CDR2 FQNEAQ (reference sequence). Between the trimmed V and J ends, which lost 5 bases and 3 bases, there was a span of 8 bases. The CDR3 reads CASSAYSYNEQFF. CDR3 in DNA: TGTGCCAGCAGCGCCTACAGCTACAATGAGCAGTTCTTC.

This clone was recorded once. V gene TRBV5-1 combines with J gene TRBJ2-2, with no clear D. Germline V gene lookup returns CDR1 SGHRS and CDR2 YFSETQ. This CDR3 spans 14 amino acids. The V and J ends lost 6 bases and 1 base respectively, with 10 bases between them. Here the CDR3 DNA reads TGCGCCAGCAAAAAAACAGAGAACACCGGGGAGCTGTTTTTT. This codes for CASKKTENTGELFF.

In this sample, this clone turned up once. The chain carries TRBV5-4 and TRBJ1-2; TRBD1 might be the D (5 bases). Trimming removed 0 bases from V and 0 bases from J, with 9 bases in between. The CDR3 length is 15 residues. Germline V lookup: CDR1 SGHNT, CDR2 YYREEE (reference sequence). CDR3 sequence: CASSLGGGANYGYTF. CDR3 DNA: TGTGCCAGCAGCTTGGGCGGAGGGGCTAACTATGGCTACACCTTC.

This clone turned up a few times. The chain combines TRBV29-1 with TRBJ1-1; D gene unclear. The V and J ends lost 4 bases and 0 bases respectively, with 12 bases between them. This CDR3 comprises 14 residues. The germline gives CDR1 SQVTM, CDR2 ANQGSEA. The CDR3 nucleotides are TGCAGCGTTGTCTCCAGGACGTTGAACACTGAAGCTTTCTTT. Translation gives CSVVSRTLNTEAFF.

The table lists this clone with a count of one. One end of the junction varies from germline; a read error may be responsible. The gene calls are TRBV30 and TRBJ2-4; TRBD1 is a possible D gene (6 bases). The CDR3 totals 11 residues. CDR1 is GTSNPN, CDR2 SVGIG, per germline (reference sequence). The CDR3 coding sequence is TGTGCCTGGGGGGTACAGGGCGAAAGGAACTTC. This gives the protein CAWGVQGERNF.

There are a few counts of this clone. The CDR3 loop is CASSLGQDAEAFF. DNA of the CDR3: TGCGCCAGCAGCTTGGGACAGGACGCTGAAGCTTTCTTT. The chain links TRBV5-1 to TRBJ1-1; maybe TRBD1 (6 bases). Germline loops: CDR1 SGHRS, CDR2 YFSETQ. The germline V and J ends were trimmed by 0 bases and 6 bases, with 9 bases remaining between them. This CDR3 is 13 amino acids long.

The J gene is TRBJ2-7, the V gene TRBV7-2; TRBD1 might be the D (5 bases). This CDR3 has 13 amino acids. The V end was cut by 5 bases, the J end by 7 bases, with 15 bases between. Germline V CDR1 and CDR2: SGHTA, FQGNSA. CDR3 region: CASSHGAANEQYF. The CDR3 region has the DNA TGTGCCAGCAGCCATGGGGCGGCTAATGAGCAGTACTTC.

This rearrangement joins TRBV2 to TRBJ2-7; D is tentatively TRBD1 or TRBD2 (5 bases each). This CDR3 contains 13 residues. Per germline, CDR1 SNHLY and CDR2 FYNNEI. Deletions cut 2 bases from V and 9 bases from J, with 14 bases between. The CDR3: CASSERGRGGQYF. The CDR3 DNA sequence: TGTGCCAGCAGTGAACGGGGAAGGGGCGGGCAGTACTTC.

A few counts support this clone. The chain uses TRBV5-1 and TRBJ2-5; a weak D match, TRBD2 (6 bases). Germline V gene lookup returns CDR1 SGHRS and CDR2 YFSETQ. This CDR3 is 16 amino acids long. Trimming took 5 bases from V and 4 from J, leaving 21 bases between them. As DNA, the CDR3 is TGCGCCAGCAGGATAAGAGGAGGGGCCGTTCCAGAGACCCAGTACTTC. It is translated as CASRIRGGAVPETQYF.

The chain uses TRBV5-1 and TRBJ2-5, with D possibly TRBD2 on 5 matching bases. The CDR3 runs to 15 residues. Germline assignment: CDR1 SGHRS and CDR2 YFSETQ. V lost 2 bases, J lost 2 bases, and 13 bases lay in between. The CDR3 sequence: CASSFMDSGQETQYF. The DNA for the CDR3 is TGCGCCAGCAGCTTTATGGACTCCGGTCAAGAGACCCAGTACTTC.

The gene calls are TRBV7-3 and TRBJ2-3; possibly TRBD1 or TRBD2 for D (5 bases each). From germline, CDR1 is SGHTA and CDR2 FQGTGA. The CDR3 runs 13 residues. Trimming removed 5 bases from V and 14 bases from J, with 20 bases in between. The CDR3 region has the DNA TGTGCCAGCAGCCTTGGGACGGCCTCGCCTCGGTATTTT. It translates to CASSLGTASPRYF.

The sample holds one count of this clone. The chain recombines TRBV4-1 with TRBJ2-7; D uncertain. The CDR3 totals 14 residues. The V and J ends lost 4 bases and 2 bases respectively, with 12 bases between them. Germline V lookup: CDR1 MGHRA, CDR2 YSYEKL. CDR3 DNA sequence: TGCGCCAGCAGCCCAGGACGGCAGGCCTACGAGCAGTACTTC. Translating it yields CASSPGRQAYEQYF.

The chain is built from TRBV29-1 and TRBJ1-1; D remains unclear. The V and J ends lost 3 bases and 1 base respectively, with 3 bases between them. The CDR3 is 11 amino acids. In germline, CDR1 is SQVTM, CDR2 ANQGSEA. CDR3 sequence reads: CSVDGNTEAFF. CDR3 DNA sequence: TGCAGCGTTGACGGGAACACTGAAGCTTTCTTT.

The chain couples TRBV28 to TRBJ2-2; 9 bases agree with TRBD2. The germline V gene encodes CDR1 MDHEN and CDR2 SYDVKM. This CDR3 is 17 amino acids long. The junction had 6 bases not matched to a gene; V was cut back by 2 bases and J by 2 bases. CDR3: CASSLGASGENTGELFF. The CDR3 bases are TGTGCCAGCAGTTTAGGAGCTAGCGGGGAAAACACCGGGGAGCTGTTTTTT.

V and J are TRBV5-6 and TRBJ2-2; D is uncertain. The germline CDR1 and CDR2 sequences are SGHDT and YYEEEE. V was cut by 0 bases and J by 5 bases, with 11 bases left in between. The CDR3 runs to 15 residues. In DNA form, the CDR3 reads TGTGCCAGCAGCTTGGCATCGCCTTCAACCGGGGAGCTGTTTTTT. It encodes CASSLASPSTGELFF.

The chain uses TRBV5-4 and TRBJ1-4; TRBD1 might be the D (5 bases). The ends were cut back, 1 base at V and 8 bases at J, with 12 bases in the middle. Germline-derived CDR1 and CDR2 are SGHNT and YYREEE (reference sequence). The CDR3 is 14 residues long. The CDR3 reads CASSLRGVSEKLFF. CDR3 sequence (DNA): TGTGCCAGCAGCTTGCGGGGCGTGAGCGAAAAACTGTTTTTT.

This clone was seen a handful of times. The V call is TRBV7-6, the J call TRBJ2-5; D possibly corresponds to TRBD2 (5 bases). V lost 7 bases, J lost 7 bases, and 16 bases lay in between. Germline CDR1 is SGHVS and CDR2 is FNYEAQ. This CDR3 comprises 13 residues. The CDR3 region has the DNA TGTGCCAGCACCTGGACGCCCCGGGGGACCCAGTACTTC. Translation: CASTWTPRGTQYF.

The chain joins TRBV5-8 to TRBJ1-2, with unresolved D. Trimming pared 1 base from V and 2 bases from J, leaving 21 bases between. There are 18 residues in the CDR3. From germline, CDR1 is SGHTS and CDR2 YDEGEE. This chain's CDR3 is CASSLWEFGGGGNYGYTF. As DNA, the CDR3 is TGTGCCAGCAGCTTGTGGGAGTTCGGTGGTGGTGGGAACTATGGCTACACCTTC.